The 29 T cell receptor beta chains reported below all come from one sample, sequenced in a study of cytomegalovirus exposure and HLA in healthy donors. Assay used: immunoSEQ multiplex PCR; TCRdb lists only in-frame clones, some missing. The sample consists of more than 200,000 clones, 80% to 95% of them appearing once. Sample: PBMCs. These receptors came from a woman aged 25-40 years in good health and CMV-seronegative.

The rearrangement uses TRBV9 and TRBJ2-2; a possible D gene is TRBD2 (6 bases). The germline gives CDR1 SGDLS, CDR2 YYNGEE. This CDR3 region has 14 residues. The V end lost 0 bases, the J end lost 7 bases, and 10 bases lay between the germline ends. This CDR3 reads CASSVAGAVGELFF. CDR3 coding DNA: TGTGCCAGCAGCGTAGCGGGAGCGGTCGGGGAGCTGTTTTTT.

The chain carries TRBV7-9 and TRBJ2-7, with TRBD1 matching 9 bases. The CDR3 spans 14 residues. Germline CDR1 SEHNR, CDR2 FQNEAQ (reference sequence). Trimming at V came to 2 bases and at J to 2 bases, leaving 1 base not matched to a gene. CDR3 DNA sequence: TGTGCCAGCAGCTTAACAGGGGGCACCTACGAGCAGTACTTC. This sequence encodes CASSLTGGTYEQYF.

This chain uses TRBV25-1 with TRBJ2-7, with TRBD1 as a possible D gene (5 bases). V was pared by 5 bases and J by 7 bases, with 9 bases between. CDR1 MGHDK and CDR2 SYGVNS come from the germline V gene. The CDR3 runs to 11 residues. The CDR3 sequence is CASSKKGEQYF. The CDR3 DNA reads as TGTGCCAGCAGTAAGAAGGGGGAGCAGTACTTC.

V is TRBV6-1 and J is TRBJ1-4; tentatively, D is TRBD1 (6 bases). Germline V lookup: CDR1 MNHNS, CDR2 SASEGT. The CDR3 is 15 amino acids. Trimming stripped 7 bases from V and 0 bases from J, with 12 bases between. The CDR3 DNA reads as TGTGCCAGCATGGCGGAGGGGGCAACTAATGAAAAACTGTTTTTT. It encodes CASMAEGATNEKLFF.

This chain joins TRBV29-1 and TRBJ2-1; TRBD1 matches 11 bases. Per germline, CDR1 SQVTM and CDR2 ANQGSEA. The CDR3 sequence is 11 residues long. The trim removed 6 bases at V and 14 bases at J, leaving 6 bases unmatched. The CDR3 DNA sequence: TGCAGCGTGGGGACAGGGGGTCTTAAGTTCTTC. Translated, it gives CSVGTGGLKFF.

V usage is TRBV9 and J usage is TRBJ2-1; TRBD1 matches at 9 bases. After removal of 0 bases from V and 5 bases from J, the junction contained 3 bases not matched to a gene. The CDR3 runs to 15 residues. Germline loops: CDR1 SGDLS, CDR2 YYNGEE. Here the CDR3 reads CASSVVGTGNNEQFF. The CDR3 DNA sequence: TGTGCCAGCAGCGTAGTCGGGACAGGGAACAATGAGCAGTTCTTC.

The V call is TRBV4-3, the J call TRBJ2-7, with TRBD1 as a possible D gene (5 bases). Germline V gene sequence: CDR1 LGHNA, CDR2 YSLEER. The CDR3 is 15 residues long. V was trimmed by 1 base and J by 5 bases, leaving 15 bases between them. The CDR3 region is CASSQVTGAVNEQYF. The DNA of the CDR3 is TGCGCCAGCAGCCAAGTTACAGGCGCTGTCAACGAGCAGTACTTC.

The chain is built from TRBV11-1 and TRBJ2-7, with 10 positions matching TRBD1. From germline, CDR1 is SGHAT and CDR2 FQDESV (reference sequence). The length of the CDR3 is 14 residues. The V gene end was trimmed by 1 base and the J gene end by 5 bases; junction bases not matched to a gene: 2. The CDR3 sequence: CASSLGQGANEQYF. The CDR3 coding sequence is TGTGCCAGCAGCTTAGGACAGGGGGCCAACGAGCAGTACTTC.

The rearrangement links TRBV7-6 to TRBJ2-1; D is unresolved. This CDR3 contains 14 residues. Looked up from germline, CDR1 is SGHVS and CDR2 is FNYEAQ. V was cut by 1 base and J by 5 bases, with 9 bases left in between. Here the CDR3 DNA reads TGTGCCAGCAGCTTAGTATACCAGAACAATGAGCAGTTCTTC. It specifies CASSLVYQNNEQFF.

V is TRBV30 and J is TRBJ2-7; a possible D gene is TRBD1 (5 bases). The germline gives CDR1 GTSNPN, CDR2 SVGIG (reference sequence). V was cut by 3 bases and J by 3 bases, with 9 bases left in between. CDR3 length: 12 residues. The DNA for the CDR3 is TGTGCCTGGAGACAGGTGGGCTACGAGCAGTACTTC. Translated: CAWRQVGYEQYF. The entire variable domain, with the rest obtained from reference TRBV30 and TRBJ2-7, is as follows: SQTIHQWPATLVQPVGSPLSLECTVEGTSNPNLYWYRQAAGRGLQLLFYSVGIGQISSEVPQNLSASRPQDRQFILSSKKLLLSDSGFYLCAWRQVGYEQYFGPGTRLTVT.

CDR3 region: CSVEIGLADNEQFF. The CDR3 coding sequence is TGCAGCGTTGAGATTGGACTAGCAGACAATGAGCAGTTCTTC. This chain joins TRBV29-1 and TRBJ2-1; 8 bases are shared with TRBD2. The ends lost 3 bases at V and 5 bases at J; junction bases unmatched: 6. The CDR3 loop spans 14 amino acids. The V gene's germline CDR1 is SQVTM and CDR2 ANQGSEA.

V is TRBV7-6 and J is TRBJ2-7; 10 bases agree with TRBD2. This CDR3 has 15 residues. V trimming: 4 bases; J trimming: 0 bases; junction bases outside the gene matches: 3. Germline assignment: CDR1 SGHVS and CDR2 FNYEAQ. The CDR3 DNA follows: TGTGCCAGCAGCTCGGCTAGCGGGAGCTCCTACGAGCAGTACTTC. It codes for CASSSASGSSYEQYF.

The chain has TRBV5-5 and TRBJ1-1; D call uncertain. The CDR3 is made up of 12 amino acids. CDR1 and CDR2 from the germline V gene are SGHKS and YYEKEE (reference sequence). Deletions cut 6 bases from V and 4 bases from J, with 10 bases between. The CDR3 region is CASITDGTEAFF. CDR3 sequence (DNA): TGTGCCAGCATAACGGACGGCACTGAAGCTTTCTTT.

The chain couples TRBV7-8 to TRBJ2-7, with 7 bases that match TRBD1. The CDR3 is 12 amino acids. Germline trimming cut 5 bases from V and 5 bases from J; bases unmatched to any gene: 3. CDR1 and CDR2 from the germline V gene are SGHVS and FQNEAQ. The CDR3 DNA reads TGTGCCAGCAGCCAACAGGGGAACGAGCAGTACTTC. Protein product: CASSQQGNEQYF.

The CDR3 protein is CATSRGSYEQYF. The CDR3 DNA reads as TGTGCCACCAGCAGGGGGTCCTACGAGCAGTACTTC. V usage is TRBV15 and J usage is TRBJ2-7; D ambiguous. Germline CDR1 LNHNV, CDR2 YYDKDF (reference sequence). This CDR3 is 12 amino acids long. Trimming stripped 3 bases from V and 1 base from J, with 4 bases between.

The chain has TRBV11-3 and TRBJ2-2; TRBD2 is a possible D gene (5 bases). Deletions cut 6 bases from V and 3 bases from J, with 14 bases between. CDR1 SGHNT and CDR2 YENEEA come from the germline V gene. The CDR3 is 15 amino acids. The CDR3 sequence: CASRQQKEDTGELFF. The CDR3 nucleotides are TGTGCCAGCAGACAACAAAAGGAGGACACCGGGGAGCTGTTTTTT.

The gene calls are TRBV18 and TRBJ2-7, with D perhaps assigned TRBD1 or TRBD2 (5 bases each). Germline CDR1 and CDR2: KGHSH and LQKENI. The CDR3 length is 14 residues. V was clipped by 2 bases and J by 3 bases, with 11 bases between them. The CDR3 is CASSPVGTDYEQYF. CDR3 nucleotides: TGTGCCAGCTCACCAGTAGGGACCGACTACGAGCAGTACTTC.

This rearrangement joins TRBV6-1 to TRBJ1-2; D remains ambiguous. Looked up from germline, CDR1 is MNHNS and CDR2 is SASEGT. This CDR3 has 10 residues. V was clipped by 2 bases and J by 7 bases, with 2 bases between them. Here the CDR3 reads CASSERGYTF. DNA of the CDR3: TGTGCCAGCAGTGAACGTGGCTACACCTTC.

The V and J genes are TRBV28 and TRBJ2-1; 12 nucleotides agree with TRBD2. With 4 bases clipped from V and 7 bases from J, the junction kept 8 bases outside the gene matches. CDR1 is MDHEN and CDR2 is SYDVKM in the germline V gene. The length of the CDR3 is 16 residues. CDR3 loop: CASSYLLAGGRNEQFF. The CDR3 nucleotides are TGTGCCAGCAGTTATTTACTAGCGGGAGGACGTAATGAGCAGTTCTTC.

This chain joins TRBV13 and TRBJ2-1, with D possibly TRBD2 on 5 matching bases. The CDR3 covers 16 residues. Germline-derived CDR1 and CDR2 are PRHDT and FYEKMQ (reference sequence). Trimming shortened V by 5 bases and J by 5 bases, and 19 bases separated the two germline ends. The CDR3 protein is CASSPRDSTANNEQFF. The CDR3, as DNA: TGTGCCAGCAGCCCACGGGATTCAACTGCTAACAATGAGCAGTTCTTC.

V usage is TRBV4-1 and J usage is TRBJ2-2; possibly TRBD1 for D (5 bases). The length of the CDR3 is 15 residues. V was cut by 5 bases and J by 2 bases, with 12 bases left in between. Germline lookup yields CDR1 MGHRA and CDR2 YSYEKL. In DNA, the CDR3 is TGCGCCAGCAGCTCAAGGACACCTAACACCGGGGAGCTGTTTTTT. Its translation: CASSSRTPNTGELFF.

Details on this clone: This sample includes further DNA sequences coding for the same CDR3. This chain connects TRBV5-1 to TRBJ2-1, with D perhaps TRBD2 (6 bases). Looked up from germline, CDR1 is SGHRS and CDR2 is YFSETQ. Between the trimmed V and J ends, which lost 2 bases and 0 bases, there was a span of 9 bases. The CDR3 length is 15 residues. The CDR3 coding sequence is TGCGCCAGCAGCTTAGGAGGGAGCTCCTACAATGAGCAGTTCTTC. This sequence encodes CASSLGGSSYNEQFF.

The J gene is TRBJ2-1, the V gene TRBV10-3; TRBD2 matches at 10 bases. From germline, CDR1 is ENHRY and CDR2 SYGVKD. With V trimmed by 6 bases and J by 7 bases, 6 bases remained unmatched. This CDR3 has 14 residues. The CDR3: CAISPSGSMNEQFF. The CDR3 nucleotides read TGTGCCATCAGCCCTAGCGGGAGCATGAATGAGCAGTTCTTC.

The J gene is TRBJ1-1, the V gene TRBV5-4, with D perhaps TRBD1 (5 bases). CDR3 length: 14 amino acids. Trimming removed 4 bases at V and 2 bases at J, with 12 bases between. Germline-derived CDR1 and CDR2 are SGHNT and YYREEE (reference sequence). The CDR3 coding sequence is TGTGCCAGCAGCCCCAGGGCCCTCAACACTGAAGCTTTCTTT. Amino acid sequence: CASSPRALNTEAFF.

This rearrangement joins TRBV7-8 to TRBJ1-3; 8 positions match TRBD1. Per the germline V gene, CDR1 is SGHVS and CDR2 is FQNEAQ. The CDR3 consists of 18 residues. The ends lost 5 bases at V and 6 bases at J; junction bases unmatched: 18. CDR3 in DNA: TGTGCCAGCAGCCTTTACCAGGTGGCTGAGACAGGGGTAAACACCATATATTTT. Translation: CASSLYQVAETGVNTIYF.

In DNA form, the CDR3 reads TGTGCCAGCAGCTTATCTCGGGGGGAAAAACTGTTTTTT. The encoded protein is CASSLSRGEKLFF. The rearrangement joins TRBV7-9 to TRBJ1-4; perhaps TRBD1 as D (5 bases). The CDR3 length is 13 residues. V was shortened by 2 bases and J by 8 bases, with 9 bases between the two germline ends. Germline lookup yields CDR1 SEHNR and CDR2 FQNEAQ (reference sequence).

The chain is built from TRBV6-1 and TRBJ1-1, with D tentatively TRBD1 (6 bases). Germline assignment: CDR1 MNHNS and CDR2 SASEGT. The CDR3 is made up of 14 amino acids. Written as DNA, the CDR3 is TGTGCAGGCGCAATCGGACAGATGAACACTGAAGCTTTCTTT. Protein product: CAGAIGQMNTEAFF.

The chain employs TRBV11-2 and TRBJ2-5, with D unresolved. Per the germline V gene, CDR1 is SGHAT and CDR2 is FQNNGV. V was shortened by 0 bases and J by 2 bases, with 4 bases between the two germline ends. There are 13 residues in the CDR3. The CDR3 sequence: CASSLEGQETQYF. CDR3 sequence (DNA): TGTGCCAGCAGCTTAGAGGGGCAAGAGACCCAGTACTTC. The whole variable domain, remainder taken from reference TRBV11-2 and TRBJ2-5, is EAGVAQSPRYKIIEKRQSVAFWCNPISGHATLYWYQQILGQGPKLLIQFQNNGVVDDSQLPKDRFSAERLKGVDSTLKIQPAKLEDSAVYLCASSLEGQETQYFGPGTRLLVL.

The rearrangement uses TRBV4-3 and TRBJ1-2; the match to TRBD1 covers 12 bases. This CDR3 is 18 amino acids long. The ends lost 3 bases at V and 3 bases at J; junction bases unmatched: 11. Germline CDR1 and CDR2: LGHNA and YSLEER. CDR3 loop: CASSQDRDRGLGDYGYTF. DNA of the CDR3: TGCGCCAGCAGCCAGGACCGGGACAGGGGGCTCGGGGACTATGGCTACACCTTC.